The next 13 T cell receptor beta chains were all read from a single sample in a study of T cell changes during pregnancy in multiple sclerosis. Sequenced by immunoSEQ multiplex PCR; TCRdb stores in-frame clones only, minus some. The sample comprises under 95,000 clones, just over 90% of which are singletons, and 0.75% rests with the top ten. The sequencing here drew on peripheral blood, taken in the second trimester of pregnancy. These receptors originate from a female donor in good health, enrolled as a control in a pregnancy study.

The rearrangement uses TRBV4-3 and TRBJ2-1; D unresolved. CDR1 LGHNA and CDR2 YSLEER come from the germline V gene. V was cut by 3 bases and J by 4 bases, with 13 bases left in between. This CDR3 region has 15 residues. CDR3 coding DNA: TGCGCCAGCAGCCAGACCCCGACACTTTACAATGAGCAGTTCTTC. This sequence encodes CASSQTPTLYNEQFF.

V usage is TRBV4-1 and J usage is TRBJ1-2, with 8 nucleotides matching TRBD1. Unmatched junction bases numbered 12, after V lost 0 bases and J lost 6 bases. This CDR3 is built from 17 residues. Looked up from germline, CDR1 is MGHRA and CDR2 is YSYEKL. In DNA, the CDR3 is TGCGCCAGCAGCCAAGATCCGCCAGGGGGCTTGGAGGATGGCTACACCTTC. Protein: CASSQDPPGGLEDGYTF.

V usage is TRBV5-6 and J usage is TRBJ2-5, with a weak D call TRBD1 (5 bases). The CDR3 has 14 amino acids. The V gene lost 5 bases and the J gene lost 2 bases, with 13 bases spanning the gap. Per germline, CDR1 SGHDT and CDR2 YYEEEE. The CDR3 DNA is TGTGCCAGCAGTTTAACCCAGGGTCAAGAGACCCAGTACTTC. Protein: CASSLTQGQETQYF.

The rearrangement uses TRBV7-8 and TRBJ2-1; perhaps TRBD1 as D (6 bases). Trimming stripped 8 bases from V and 3 bases from J, with 20 bases between. Germline assignment: CDR1 SGHVS and CDR2 FQNEAQ. This CDR3 is 16 amino acids long. CDR3 nucleotides: TGTGCCAGCCTCGGTCCGCAGGGGAGTTTCTACAATGAGCAGTTCTTC. Encoded protein: CASLGPQGSFYNEQFF. Using reference TRBV7-8 and TRBJ2-1 for the parts outside the CDR3, the full variable domain is GAGVSQSPRYKVAKRGQDVALRCDPISGHVSLFWYQQALGQGPEFLTYFQNEAQLDKSGLPSDRFFAERPEGSVSTLKIQRTQQEDSAVYLCASLGPQGSFYNEQFFGPGTRLTVL.

This chain joins TRBV13 and TRBJ1-3; 9 bases fit TRBD1. Germline CDR1 reads PRHDT; CDR2 reads FYEKMQ (reference sequence). V trimming: 3 bases; J trimming: 3 bases; junction bases outside the gene matches: 3. CDR3 length equals 15 residues. The CDR3 loop reads CASSFDRGNGNTIYF. DNA for the CDR3: TGTGCCAGCAGCTTTGACAGGGGGAATGGAAACACCATATATTTT.

This clone was found once. The rearrangement links TRBV18 to TRBJ2-2; possibly TRBD1 for D (5 bases). Germline-derived CDR1 and CDR2 are KGHSH and LQKENI. The V end was cut by 1 base, the J end by 6 bases, with 9 bases between. The CDR3 is made up of 14 amino acids. The CDR3 nucleotides are TGTGCCAGCTCACCACTGAAGGGGCCCGGGGAGCTGTTTTTT. It translates to CASSPLKGPGELFF.

The V gene is TRBV9, the J gene TRBJ2-1, with D possibly being TRBD2 (6 bases). Germline V gene lookup returns CDR1 SGDLS and CDR2 YYNGEE. The CDR3 length is 11 residues. V lost 4 bases to trimming and J lost 10 bases, with 9 bases between them. CDR3 amino acids: CASSPGLEQFF. The CDR3 nucleotides are TGTGCCAGCAGCCCCGGACTAGAGCAGTTCTTC.

The sample holds one count of this clone. V and J are TRBV5-6 and TRBJ2-5, with 9 bases identical to TRBD2. Judging by the DNA end, TRBJ2-7 fits better; the J call may be wrong. Germline assignment: CDR1 SGHDT and CDR2 YYEEEE. The CDR3 is 16 residues long. DNA of the CDR3: TGTGCCAGCAGCTTGGTGGCGGGGGGGATTACCTACGAGCAGTACTTC. It encodes CASSLVAGGITYEQYF.

The chain recombines TRBV4-1 with TRBJ1-2; TRBD1 matches 7 bases. Germline V gives CDR1 MGHRA, CDR2 YSYEKL. With V trimmed by 0 bases and J by 8 bases, 3 bases remained unmatched. The CDR3 runs to 13 residues. CDR3 sequence (DNA): TGCGCCAGCAGCCAAGACCCCAGGGGGGGCTACACCTTC. This codes for CASSQDPRGGYTF.

The V gene is TRBV2, the J gene TRBJ1-5; 7 positions agree with TRBD1. Germline lookup yields CDR1 SNHLY and CDR2 FYNNEI. The CDR3 extends over 16 amino acids. J was trimmed by 1 base and V by 9 bases; bases with no gene match: 12. The CDR3, as DNA: TGTGCCAGTGGGACGGCGGGACAGACCAGCAATCAGCCCCAGCATTTT. Its translation: CASGTAGQTSNQPQHF.

The rearrangement uses TRBV27 and TRBJ2-7, with TRBD1 matching 7 bases. Germline values: CDR1 MNHEY, CDR2 SMNVEV (reference sequence). The CDR3 extends over 13 amino acids. With V trimmed by 5 bases and J by 7 bases, 8 bases remained unmatched. CDR3 in DNA: TGTGCCAGCAGTCGAGGACAGGCGCAGGAGCAGTACTTC. The encoded protein is CASSRGQAQEQYF.

The V and J genes are TRBV7-9 and TRBJ2-1; no reliable D call. V was shortened by 2 bases and J by 10 bases, with 9 bases between the two germline ends. Germline CDR1 SEHNR, CDR2 FQNEAQ (reference sequence). This CDR3 is 12 amino acids long. CDR3 nucleotide sequence: TGTGCCAGCAGCTTAACCGAAGAGGAGCAGTTCTTC. Translating it yields CASSLTEEEQFF. Variable domain in full (rest from reference TRBV7-9 and TRBJ2-1): DTGVSQNPRHKITKRGQNVTFRCDPISEHNRLYWYRQTLGQGPEFLTYFQNEAQLEKSRLLSDRFSAERPKGSFSTLEIQRTEQGDSAMYLCASSLTEEEQFFGPGTRLTVL.

The CDR3 bases are TGTGCCAGCAGCCCCTCGACAGCTCGATCCTACGAGCAGTACTTC. Protein: CASSPSTARSYEQYF. The gene calls are TRBV5-4 and TRBJ2-7, with D maybe TRBD1 (5 bases). The CDR3 is 15 residues long. Trimming removed 4 bases at V and 1 base at J, with 15 bases between. The V gene's germline CDR1 is SGHNT and CDR2 YYREEE (reference sequence).